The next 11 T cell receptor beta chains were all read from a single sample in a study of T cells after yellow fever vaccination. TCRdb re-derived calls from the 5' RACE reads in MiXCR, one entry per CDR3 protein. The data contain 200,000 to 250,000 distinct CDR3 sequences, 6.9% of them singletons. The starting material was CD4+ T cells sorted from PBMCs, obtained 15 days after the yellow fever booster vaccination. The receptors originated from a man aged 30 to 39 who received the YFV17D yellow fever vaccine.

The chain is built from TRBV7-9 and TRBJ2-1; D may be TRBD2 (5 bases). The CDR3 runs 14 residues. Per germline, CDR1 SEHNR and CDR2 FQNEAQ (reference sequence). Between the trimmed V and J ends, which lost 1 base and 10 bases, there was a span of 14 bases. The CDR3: CASSLGTGRREQFF. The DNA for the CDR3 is TGTGCCAGCAGCTTAGGGACCGGACGGAGGGAGCAGTTCTTC.

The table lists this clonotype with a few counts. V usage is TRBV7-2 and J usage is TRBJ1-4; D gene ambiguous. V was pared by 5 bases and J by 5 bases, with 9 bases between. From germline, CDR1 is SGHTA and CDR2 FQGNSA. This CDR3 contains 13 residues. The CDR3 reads CASSPYNNEKLFF. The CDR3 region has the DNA TGTGCCAGCAGCCCCTACAACAATGAAAAACTGTTTTTT.

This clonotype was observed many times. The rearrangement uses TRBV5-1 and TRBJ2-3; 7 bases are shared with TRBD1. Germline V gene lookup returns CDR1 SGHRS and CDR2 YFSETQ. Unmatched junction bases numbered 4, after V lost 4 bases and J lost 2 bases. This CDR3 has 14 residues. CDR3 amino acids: CASSTRGPTDTQYF. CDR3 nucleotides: TGCGCCAGCAGCACAAGGGGGCCCACAGATACGCAGTATTTT.

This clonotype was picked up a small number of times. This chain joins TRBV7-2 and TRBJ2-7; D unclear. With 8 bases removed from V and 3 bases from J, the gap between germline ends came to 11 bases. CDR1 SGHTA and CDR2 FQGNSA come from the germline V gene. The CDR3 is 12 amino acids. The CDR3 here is CASGGYFYEQYF. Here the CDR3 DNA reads TGTGCCAGCGGTGGGTATTTCTACGAGCAGTACTTC. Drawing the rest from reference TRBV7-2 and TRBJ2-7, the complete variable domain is GAGVSQSPSNKVTEKGKDVELRCDPISGHTALYWYRQSLGQGLEFLIYFQGNSAPDKSGLPSDRFSAERTGGSVSTLTIQRTQQEDSAVYLCASGGYFYEQYFGPGTRLTVT.

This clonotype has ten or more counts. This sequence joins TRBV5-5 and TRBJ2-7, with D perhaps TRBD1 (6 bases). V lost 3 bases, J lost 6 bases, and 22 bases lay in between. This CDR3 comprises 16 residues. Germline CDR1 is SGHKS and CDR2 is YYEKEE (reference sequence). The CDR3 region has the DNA TGTGCCAGCAGCTCCGTCACAGGGATCGTCGGTCTCGAGCAGTACTTC. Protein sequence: CASSSVTGIVGLEQYF.

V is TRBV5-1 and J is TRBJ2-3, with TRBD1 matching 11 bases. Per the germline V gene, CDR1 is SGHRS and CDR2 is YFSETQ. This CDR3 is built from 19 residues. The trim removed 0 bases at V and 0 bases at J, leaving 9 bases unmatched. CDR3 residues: CASSLAGQGGTSSTDTQYF. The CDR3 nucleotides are TGCGCCAGCAGCTTGGCGGGACAGGGGGGAACCTCTAGCACAGATACGCAGTATTTT. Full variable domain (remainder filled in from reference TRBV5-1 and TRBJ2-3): KAGVTQTPRYLIKTRGQQVTLSCSPISGHRSVSWYQQTPGQGLQFLFEYFSETQRNKGNFPGRFSGRQFSNSRSEMNVSTLELGDSALYLCASSLAGQGGTSSTDTQYFGPGTRLTVL.

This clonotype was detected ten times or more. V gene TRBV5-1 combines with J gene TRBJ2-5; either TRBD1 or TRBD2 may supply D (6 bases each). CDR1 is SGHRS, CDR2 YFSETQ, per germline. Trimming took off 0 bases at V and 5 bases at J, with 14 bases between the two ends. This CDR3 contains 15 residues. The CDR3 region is CASSLVQGSGETQYF. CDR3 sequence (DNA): TGCGCCAGCAGCTTGGTACAGGGCAGCGGGGAGACCCAGTACTTC.

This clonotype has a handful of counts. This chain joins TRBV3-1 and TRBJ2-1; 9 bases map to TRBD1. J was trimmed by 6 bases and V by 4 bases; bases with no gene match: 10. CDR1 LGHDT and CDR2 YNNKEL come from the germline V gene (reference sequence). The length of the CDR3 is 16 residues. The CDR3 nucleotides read TGTGCCAGCAGCCCGGGACAGGGAAGTTGGTTCAATGAGCAGTTCTTC. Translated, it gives CASSPGQGSWFNEQFF.

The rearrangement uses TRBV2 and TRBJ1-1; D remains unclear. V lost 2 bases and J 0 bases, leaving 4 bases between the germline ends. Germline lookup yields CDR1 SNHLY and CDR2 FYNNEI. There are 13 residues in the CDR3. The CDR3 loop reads CASSELMNTEAFF. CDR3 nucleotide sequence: TGTGCCAGCAGTGAATTGATGAACACTGAAGCTTTCTTT. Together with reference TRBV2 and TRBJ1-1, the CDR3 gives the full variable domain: EPEVTQTPSHQVTQMGQEVILRCVPISNHLYFYWYRQILGQKVEFLVSFYNNEISEKSEIFDDQFSVERPDGSNFTLKIRSTKLEDSAMYFCASSELMNTEAFFGQGTRLTVV.

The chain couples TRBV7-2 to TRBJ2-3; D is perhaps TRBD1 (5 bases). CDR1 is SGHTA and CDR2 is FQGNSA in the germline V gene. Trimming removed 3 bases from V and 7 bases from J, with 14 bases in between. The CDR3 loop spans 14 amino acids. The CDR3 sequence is CASSLDPGQYTQYF. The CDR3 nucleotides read TGTGCCAGCAGCTTGGATCCAGGGCAATATACGCAGTATTTT.

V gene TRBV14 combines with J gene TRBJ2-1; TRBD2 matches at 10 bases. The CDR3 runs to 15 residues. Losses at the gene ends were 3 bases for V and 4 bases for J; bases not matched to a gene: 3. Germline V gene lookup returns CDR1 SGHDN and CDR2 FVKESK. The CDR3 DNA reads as TGTGCCAGCAGCCACACAGCGGGAGGGTACAATGAGCAGTTCTTC. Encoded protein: CASSHTAGGYNEQFF. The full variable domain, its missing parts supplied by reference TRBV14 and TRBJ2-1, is EAGVTQFPSHSVIEKGQTVTLRCDPISGHDNLYWYRRVMGKEIKFLLHFVKESKQDESGMPNNRFLAERTGGTYSTLKVQPAELEDSGVYFCASSHTAGGYNEQFFGPGTRLTVL.